These 26 T cell receptor beta chains were sequenced from one sample in a study of blood T cells in healthy people across ages. The authors ran a second PCR of about 6 to 11 cycles using a sample-barcoded 5' primer and a J-beta primer mix. TCRdb used MiXCR to reprocess the 5' RACE reads, holding one entry per CDR3 protein. The sample lists roughly 500,000 distinct CDR3 sequences, 25% to 30% occurring once. Sequencing was carried out using blood. The source of these receptors is a woman aged 70-85 years in good health.

This clonotype has only a few counts. The rearrangement links TRBV12-3 or TRBV12-4 to TRBJ1-2; D not certain. Trimming removed 10 bases from V and 4 bases from J, with 19 bases in between. This CDR3 spans 14 amino acids. Here the CDR3 reads CATTRALGVYGYTF. CDR3 DNA sequence: TGTGCCACCACTAGGGCCCTCGGGGTCTATGGCTACACCTTC.

CDR3 residues: CASSYQDTRGYTF. CDR3 bases: TGTGCCAGCAGTTACCAGGACACGCGCGGCTACACCTTC. The V and J genes are TRBV6-2 or TRBV6-3 and TRBJ1-2, with D possibly being TRBD1 (5 bases). Germline V gene data show CDR1 as MNHEY and CDR2 as SVGEGT. The CDR3 is made up of 13 amino acids. V lost 2 bases and J lost 8, with 12 bases in between.

The chain uses TRBV7-2 and TRBJ2-5; TRBD2 is a possible D gene (6 bases). Per germline, CDR1 SGHTA and CDR2 FQGNSA. The CDR3 sequence is 14 residues long. V dropped 5 bases and J dropped 1 base, with 11 bases sitting between them. CDR3 coding DNA: TGTGCCAGCAGCCGTATGGGGGGCCAAGAGACCCAGTACTTC. This gives the protein CASSRMGGQETQYF.

The J gene is TRBJ2-5, the V gene TRBV29-1; D not certain. The V gene lost 7 bases and the J gene lost 2 bases, with 11 bases spanning the gap. CDR3 size: 12 residues. Germline assignment: CDR1 SQVTM and CDR2 ANQGSEA. The CDR3 DNA sequence: TGCAGCGCTGGTACACGACAAGAGACCCAGTACTTC. Protein: CSAGTRQETQYF.

The CDR3 region has the DNA TGTGCCAGCAGCCAAGAGGCAGATACGCAGTATTTT. It encodes CASSQEADTQYF. V usage is TRBV4-2 and J usage is TRBJ2-3; D call uncertain. Germline values: CDR1 LGHNA, CDR2 YNFKEQ. V lost 0 bases and J lost 4, with 2 bases in between. The CDR3 runs to 12 residues.

This clonotype was seen more than once but under ten times. The junction and the germline gene differ at one end; a read error may be behind it. This chain links TRBV5-1 with TRBJ1-2; 8 bases align to TRBD1. Germline V gene sequence: CDR1 SGHRS, CDR2 YFSETQ. This CDR3 comprises 15 residues. In DNA, the CDR3 is TGCGCCAGCAGCAGAGGGACAGGATCTAGGGATGGCTTCACCTTC. Its protein is CASSRGTGSRDGFTF.

V and J are TRBV7-2 and TRBJ2-1; 7 nucleotides match TRBD2. V lost 4 bases and J lost 2; bases outside the gene matches: 5. Germline V lookup: CDR1 SGHTA, CDR2 FQGNSA. There are 15 residues in the CDR3. CDR3 sequence reads: CASSSWRGTYNEQFF. Written as DNA, the CDR3 is TGTGCCAGCAGCTCGTGGCGGGGGACCTACAATGAGCAGTTCTTC.

In the case of this clonotype: Germline and junction disagree at one end, which may indicate a read error. V and J are TRBV12-5 and TRBJ1-3, with TRBD1 identical over 7 bases. There are 17 residues in the CDR3. The germline CDR1 and CDR2 sequences are LGHNT and FRNRAP. The CDR3 spells CASGLGTQDRTGNTIYF. In DNA form, the CDR3 reads TGTGCTAGTGGGTTGGGTACCCAGGACAGGACTGGAAACACCATATATTTT.

This clonotype turned up a few times. The rearrangement joins TRBV7-2 to TRBJ1-1; TRBD1 matches 7 bases. Germline V CDR1 and CDR2: SGHTA, FQGNSA. CDR3 length equals 14 residues. Trimming cost V 5 bases and J 11 bases; bases outside gene matches: 14. As DNA, the CDR3 is TGTGCCAGCAGCAGGGGGCTGGGGGGATGGGTGGCTTTCTTT. This gives the protein CASSRGLGGWVAFF.

The chain is built from TRBV6-1 and TRBJ2-5; TRBD1 aligns across 8 bases. The CDR3 is made up of 13 amino acids. J lost 4 bases, V lost 6 bases, and 4 bases had no gene match. Germline CDR1 MNHNS, CDR2 SASEGT. In DNA, the CDR3 is TGTGCCAGCAGGGACAGGGATGGAGAGACCCAGTACTTC. Encoded protein: CASRDRDGETQYF.

The chain carries TRBV20-1 and TRBJ1-1, with 7 bases aligning to TRBD1. The V segment lost 6 bases and the J segment 3 bases; nucleotides outside the gene matches: 10. The CDR3 runs to 14 residues. Germline values: CDR1 DFQATT, CDR2 SNEGSKA (reference sequence). This CDR3 is CSARPTGRHTEAFF. CDR3 bases: TGCAGTGCGAGGCCGACAGGGAGGCACACTGAAGCTTTCTTT.

This clonotype was seen ten or more times. The gene calls are TRBV7-9 and TRBJ2-1; a weak D match, TRBD1 (6 bases). V was shortened by 2 bases and J by 6 bases, with 17 bases between the two germline ends. CDR1 and CDR2 from the germline V gene are SEHNR and FQNEAQ (reference sequence). The CDR3 contains 16 residues. The CDR3 region is CASSLSPTGTPNEQFF. Written as DNA, the CDR3 is TGTGCCAGCAGCTTATCCCCAACCGGGACACCCAATGAGCAGTTCTTC.

The chain has TRBV9 and TRBJ2-3, with no clear D. CDR3 length equals 14 residues. CDR1 is SGDLS and CDR2 is YYNGEE in the germline V gene. V was clipped by 4 bases and J by 6 bases, with 15 bases between them. CDR3 nucleotides: TGTGCCAGCAGCTTAGACAATACCGCGGATACGCAGTATTTT. Translated: CASSLDNTADTQYF.

Only a few counts were recorded for this clonotype. The J gene is TRBJ1-1, the V gene TRBV5-1, with 8 bases fitting TRBD1. The CDR3 contains 15 residues. J was trimmed by 5 bases and V by 0 bases; bases with no gene match: 6. Germline CDR1 SGHRS, CDR2 YFSETQ. The CDR3 DNA reads as TGCGCCAGCAGCTTGGAGTCAGGGGGCGAGACTGAAGCTTTCTTT. This encodes CASSLESGGETEAFF. Looking up the rest from reference TRBV5-1 and TRBJ1-1 gives the full variable domain: KAGVTQTPRYLIKTRGQQVTLSCSPISGHRSVSWYQQTPGQGLQFLFEYFSETQRNKGNFPGRFSGRQFSNSRSEMNVSTLELGDSALYLCASSLESGGETEAFFGQGTRLTVV.

The rearrangement links TRBV7-2 to TRBJ2-5; 8 positions agree with TRBD1. This CDR3 contains 13 residues. Trimming removed 3 bases from V and 5 bases from J; junction bases left unmatched: 2. Germline-derived CDR1 and CDR2 are SGHTA and FQGNSA. The CDR3 sequence is CASSFQGAETQYF. DNA of the CDR3: TGTGCCAGCAGCTTTCAGGGGGCGGAGACCCAGTACTTC. Complete variable domain (other parts from reference TRBV7-2 and TRBJ2-5): GAGVSQSPSNKVTEKGKDVELRCDPISGHTALYWYRQSLGQGLEFLIYFQGNSAPDKSGLPSDRFSAERTGGSVSTLTIQRTQQEDSAVYLCASSFQGAETQYFGPGTRLLVL.

This chain uses TRBV4-1 with TRBJ2-5; TRBD1 matches at 8 bases. V lost 8 bases, J lost 7 bases, and 9 bases stayed unmatched. In germline, CDR1 is MGHRA, CDR2 YSYEKL. The CDR3 loop spans 13 amino acids. The CDR3 here is CASRVDREGTQYF. In DNA form, the CDR3 reads TGCGCCAGCCGTGTGGACAGGGAAGGGACCCAGTACTTC.

This chain connects TRBV6-5 to TRBJ1-5; D is undetermined. V lost 4 bases and J 2 bases, leaving 27 bases between the germline ends. The length of the CDR3 is 20 residues. Germline V gene data show CDR1 as MNHEY and CDR2 as SVGAGI. The CDR3 is CASSSPYTDPRVSGNQPQHF. CDR3 bases: TGTGCCAGCAGTTCCCCCTATACGGACCCAAGGGTGAGTGGCAATCAGCCCCAGCATTTT.

This clonotype was picked up a small number of times. Its ends do not fully match the called genes, so a read error is possible. This chain joins TRBV7-2 and TRBJ2-5; TRBD2 matches 10 bases. There are 15 residues in the CDR3. In germline, CDR1 is SGHTA, CDR2 FQGNSA. The CDR3 is CASSLAIAGLAKTPF. CDR3 DNA: TGTGCCAGCAGCTTAGCTATTGCGGGACTAGCGAAAACTCCCTTC.

This clonotype was seen more than once but under ten times. The chain combines TRBV5-1 with TRBJ2-7; 7 nucleotides line up with TRBD2. Trimming removed 0 bases from V and 0 bases from J; junction bases left unmatched: 3. This CDR3 contains 15 residues. Germline CDR1 and CDR2: SGHRS and YFSETQ. The CDR3 nucleotides read TGCGCCAGCAGCTTGGATGGCGGGAGCTCCTACGAGCAGTACTTC. Residues: CASSLDGGSSYEQYF. Complete variable domain (other parts from reference TRBV5-1 and TRBJ2-7): KAGVTQTPRYLIKTRGQQVTLSCSPISGHRSVSWYQQTPGQGLQFLFEYFSETQRNKGNFPGRFSGRQFSNSRSEMNVSTLELGDSALYLCASSLDGGSSYEQYFGPGTRLTVT.

This clonotype was counted between two and nine times. Possible read error: a much larger clone is one base away. DNA of the CDR3: TGTGCCAGCAGTGGGACAGGGGTTTACGAGCAGCACTTC. This sequence encodes CASSGTGVYEQHF. The V gene is TRBV6-5, the J gene TRBJ2-7; 10 bases align to TRBD1. This CDR3 contains 13 residues. Germline CDR1 reads MNHEY; CDR2 reads SVGAGI.

This sequence joins TRBV7-2 and TRBJ1-2, with D possibly being TRBD1 (6 bases). CDR3 length: 16 amino acids. Germline V lookup: CDR1 SGHTA, CDR2 FQGNSA. V was clipped by 1 base and J by 7 bases, with 19 bases between them. The CDR3 loop reads CASSLGGAGESSGYTF. The CDR3, as DNA: TGTGCCAGCAGCTTAGGTGGGGCAGGGGAGTCTTCTGGCTACACCTTC.

This clonotype was counted a few times. CDR3 DNA: TGTGCCAGCAGCTCCCCCACTAGCGGGGGGCGCACAGATACGCAGTATTTT. This translates into CASSSPTSGGRTDTQYF. This chain links TRBV13 with TRBJ2-3; 12 bases align to TRBD2. The CDR3 extends over 17 amino acids. The trim removed 4 bases at V and 1 base at J, leaving 6 bases unmatched. The V gene's germline CDR1 is PRHDT and CDR2 FYEKMQ (reference sequence).

The chain carries TRBV7-9 and TRBJ1-2; a possible D gene is TRBD1 (6 bases). The CDR3 has 15 amino acids. Germline V gene lookup returns CDR1 SEHNR and CDR2 FQNEAQ (reference sequence). V was trimmed by 1 base and J by 4 bases, leaving 13 bases between them. The CDR3 is CASSLGEGVVYGYTF. CDR3 sequence (DNA): TGTGCCAGCAGCTTAGGGGAGGGGGTCGTCTATGGCTACACCTTC.

V is TRBV20-1 and J is TRBJ2-3; the D is unclear. CDR3 size: 13 residues. V was cut by 2 bases and J by 10 bases, with 16 bases left in between. Germline V gives CDR1 DFQATT, CDR2 SNEGSKA (reference sequence). CDR3 bases: TGCAGTGCTAGACCGGTACAGATTCTGGCGCAGTATTTT. This gives the protein CSARPVQILAQYF.

The V gene is TRBV9, the J gene TRBJ2-5, with 11 bases identical to TRBD2. The V and J ends lost 0 bases and 5 bases, in that order; junction bases with no gene match: 9. The germline V gene encodes CDR1 SGDLS and CDR2 YYNGEE. The CDR3 consists of 17 residues. CDR3 amino acids: CASSVALAGGSGETQYF. The CDR3 nucleotides read TGTGCCAGCAGCGTAGCCCTAGCGGGGGGTTCGGGGGAGACCCAGTACTTC.

The V gene is TRBV4-2, the J gene TRBJ1-1, with D uncertain. Deletions cut 1 base from V and 3 bases from J, with 12 bases between. Germline-derived CDR1 and CDR2 are LGHNA and YNFKEQ. The CDR3 is 15 residues long. The CDR3 protein is CASSQGASLDTEAFF. In DNA, the CDR3 is TGTGCCAGCAGCCAAGGCGCCAGCCTGGACACTGAAGCTTTCTTT.